The clone carrying this TCR beta chain has just a few counts. Its antigen remains unknown. This entry belongs to a study of shared clonotypes between healthy human individuals. Study results and limitations: On the whole, naive subsets had larger estimated richness than memory subsets had.

The protocol was immunoSEQ multiplex PCR, while the TCRdb copy is restricted to in-frame clones and leaves out a portion. This repertoire shows more than 200,000 clones, 60% to 80% found once; its top ten account for over 8.5%. Trimming cost V 0 bases and J 8 bases, with 13 bases left between them. CDR1 SGHTA and CDR2 FQGNSA come from the germline V gene. This CDR3 is built from 15 residues. The sample taken for sequencing was memory CD4+ T cells sorted from blood. Subset specified: CD45RA-negative fraction. This chain connects TRBV7-2 to TRBJ2-2; no definite D call. This sequence was found in a man aged 30-40 years in good health. Written as DNA, the CDR3 is TGTGCCAGCAGCTTAGCTTTTGCAGGCCGAGGGGAGCTGTTTTTT. The encoded protein is CASSLAFAGRGELFF.